This T cell receptor beta chain was identified during a study of cytomegalovirus exposure and HLA in healthy donors. Study results and limitations: In a later analysis, specific HLA alleles were associated with more than 15,000 TCR beta sequences at a 0.05 false discovery rate.

Healthy individuals who donated bone marrow served as the donors. Although they were nominally healthy when sampled, donors likely had unrecorded immune exposures. PCR used 60 Vbeta primers and 13 Jbeta primers. Method: immunoSEQ multiplex PCR; TCRdb's copy keeps in-frame clones and lacks some. The sample consists of 200,000 to 250,000 clones, approximately 81% of them appearing once. In the case of this clone: No antigen is known for it.

The ends lost 5 bases at V and 4 bases at J; junction bases unmatched: 2. This CDR3 region has 13 residues. Germline-derived CDR1 and CDR2 are MNHNS and SASEGT. The chain is built from TRBV6-1 and TRBJ2-3; 8 bases match TRBD2. The sequence was obtained from a human donor in good health. What was sequenced was PBMCs. The CDR3 here is CASSSGSPDTQYF. CDR3 in DNA: TGTGCCAGCAGTAGCGGGAGTCCAGATACGCAGTATTTT.